This record concerns one TCR beta chain sequence. Its antigen is still unknown. No base quality information exists; no much larger clone differs at one position. The germline ends are 17 bases apart after V is trimmed by 7 bases and J by 8 bases. From the cysteine up to the phenylalanine, the CDR3 has a length of 12 residues. Only the CDR3 portion is preserved as DNA: 36 bases, with reading frame beginning at the first base. The germline V gene supplies CDR1 SQVTM and CDR2 ANQGSEA. The sample originates from a study of cytomegalovirus exposure and HLA in healthy donors (dated by TCRdb to the late 2010s). For the wider study: An earlier analysis of approximately 640 of the donors reported roughly 270 Gb of sequence data and 120 million or so unique TCR beta sequences from 150 million to 200 million T cells. Among the roughly 410 genotyped donors, 81% belonged to the genetic ancestry cluster associated with self-reported Caucasian donors. The aim of the study was to test whether cataloging public T cell receptors could identify signatures of past pathogen exposure. Typing coverage differed by locus: A, B, C, DRB1 and DQB1 were typed in roughly 620-640 donors, DQA1 in approximately 520, DPA1 in some 610, and DPB1 in 400 to 480. Four or five DR-DQ haplotypes were handled as single units for association and clustering because linkage in the cohort was strong. In a later genetic analysis, genome-wide SNP genotypes for about 55% of the roughly 670 donors were used, and that subset was treated as a discovery cohort. To predict cytomegalovirus infection status, the study combined high-throughput TCR immunosequencing, statistical association of individual TCRs with disease status, and machine learning. Approximately 310 gigabases of sequencing data and approximately 91 million unique TCR sequences made up an early release that covered some 640 HLA-typed donors. Rather than using new phenotypic data, the later analysis identified candidate immune exposures from TCR beta sequences and from how often those sequences occurred across donors. In an earlier analysis of 587 of the donors, high-throughput TCR beta sequencing was used to judge whether each TCR beta V gene segment behaved as functional or pseudogenic. A later analysis re-analyzed previously published TCR beta repertoires from several hundred donors and added high-resolution HLA genotyping to study TCR occurrence patterns. Both class I and class II loci were covered by HLA typing, at four-digit resolution. The study used immunosequencing to profile the T cell repertoires of more than 650 subjects and linked those repertoires to cytomegalovirus serostatus. Donor age, sex, ethnicity and CMV serostatus were compiled alongside the repertoire data. Among a few hundred genotyped donors of the cohort, an average of about 240,000 unique TCR beta nucleotide sequences were sequenced per donor, roughly 20% of them non-productive. Every discovery cohort repertoire had been produced on one sequencing platform. Along with the approximately 700-subject first cohort, a separate validation cohort of over a hundred different subjects was used. Paper-wide results and their limitations: According to the authors, the approach could potentially be generalized to other disease states and immunological phenotypes. While some public TCRs were present in many individuals, most TCR sequences turned up only very rarely across donors. Compared with equally common non-associated chains, HLA-associated TCR beta chains in a later analysis were more clonally expanded and had lower generation probabilities. Specific HLA alleles were associated with 16,951 TCR beta sequences at a false discovery rate of 0.05 in a later analysis. In vitro tests confirmed that a few of the cytomegalovirus-associated TCR beta chains recognize cytomegalovirus antigens. A further reported finding was that TCR beta sequences accurately predicted the HLA-A and HLA-B alleles for most subjects in the first cohort. Broadly in line with IMGT annotations, most TCR beta V segments showed up in productive rearrangements about 87% or about 30% of the time in an earlier analysis of approximately 640 of the donors. A cluster of highly shared sequence variants was judged likely to represent a technical artifact of the sequencing pipeline. A total of 150 to 200 TCR beta chains were listed by the study as associated with cytomegalovirus. This cohort had only TCR beta chains sequenced, and the lack of alpha or paired-chain data limited which features could be detected. When HLA alleles, especially DR and DQ, strongly co-occurred, attributing TCR associations to individual alleles was difficult. Because the 87-base-pair reads could not distinguish some IMGT-functional V segments, including TRBV6-2 and TRBV6-3, those segments were excluded. In a later genetic analysis, fewer N-insertions in productive TCRs were reported among donors in an Asian-associated ancestry cluster than the approximately 710-donor mean. Immune exposure information for the cohort was limited to CMV serostatus. Because HLA typing was unavailable for some donors at each locus, only the typed subset was used in association tests. Linkage disequilibrium might explain the correlated functional status among segregating V segments, but an unknown experimental factor could not be excluded. A later analysis found that TCR association rates varied across HLA loci, with DRB1 alleles showing the most associated TCRs and HLA-C alleles the fewest. V-gene and J-gene trimming of TCR beta chains was associated with a missense DCLRE1C variant in a later genetic analysis, and the association was replicated in an independent cohort. A later analysis reported that several top co-occurrence clusters appeared linked to parvovirus B19, influenza, CMV and Epstein-Barr virus. Roughly uniform sequencing depth across donors was assumed in presence/absence analyses, although this assumption may not hold. In a later analysis, most CMV-associated TCR beta chains were found to appear HLA-restricted, with HLA associations seemingly driven largely by CMV exposure. The earlier analysis of fewer than 750 of the donors excluded 15 to 20 rarely observed V segments, including chromosome 9 orphons, because counts were too low. The classifier was reported to diagnose cytomegalovirus status with high specificity and sensitivity in both the original cohort and the validation cohort.

The cohort comprised approximately 700 healthy bone marrow donors. At the time of sampling, all cohort members were nominally healthy, though unrecorded immune exposures were likely present. The donor tested CMV seronegative, placing the donor among the roughly 350 seronegative members of the cohort. Each donor provided a peripheral blood sample, and peripheral blood mononuclear cells were used for TCR beta sequencing. Genomic DNA was extracted from the blood cell samples with the Qiagen DNeasy Blood Extraction Kit. The library was produced with the immunoSEQ multiplex PCR assay. For the multiplex PCR, a mixture combining 60 forward primers for TCR Vbeta segments and 13 reverse primers for TCR Jbeta segments was used. A multiplex PCR assay on genomic DNA amplified the CDR3 region of rearranged TCR beta genes. Amplified TCR beta libraries were sequenced as 87-base-pair reads on the Illumina HiSeq System. The paper's data handling went like this. A later analysis tallied roughly 80 million unique TCR beta chains across the roughly 610 repertoires, and approximately 12 million of those chains were shared by two or more donors. Raw reads were error-corrected and collapsed into unique sequences by a nearest-neighbor algorithm in which closely related sequences were merged to remove PCR and sequencing errors. To assign V, D and J gene segments, CDR3 sequences were aligned to IMGT reference sequences. Each retained sequence needed at least a six-nucleotide match to both a V gene segment and a J gene segment. A rearrangement was called productive if the CDR3 had no stop codons and remained in frame with V and J, and every other rearrangement was called non-productive. CDR3 was defined according to IMGT convention as the region running from the second conserved V-encoded cysteine to the conserved J-encoded phenylalanine. In an earlier analysis of around 640 of the donors, sequences lacking an unambiguous match to a single V gene segment were excluded. In an earlier analysis of several hundred of the donors, a V segment was called functional when productive rearrangements were above 56.7%, and segregating when the standard deviation between donors exceeded 5%. A statistical classification framework was developed to diagnose cytomegalovirus status using the catalog of TCR beta chain sequences. In a later analysis, V and J genes were assigned by comparing TCR nucleotide sequences against IMGT/GENE-DB human TR gene sequences. A later analysis assigned CDR3 sequences and most-parsimonious VDJ recombination scenarios with the TCRdist pipeline. In a later analysis, every TCR beta chain was defined by the combination of its CDR3 amino acid sequence and its V-gene family, and reads without a unique V-gene family were dropped. A later analysis removed over 500 highly shared, low-generation-probability nucleotide sequences to deal with suspected cross-contamination and a sequencing artifact. For each public chain, a later analysis derived a clonal expansion index from normalized ranks of inferred template counts within each repertoire. Generation probabilities in a later analysis came from a VDJ recombination model fitted to out-of-frame rearrangements, and those results were checked against IGoR. Hypergeometric tests were used in a later analysis to score TCR-TCR, TCR-HLA and TCR-CMV co-occurrence, with a repertoire-size bias correction applied to the TCR pairs. To estimate false discovery rates, a later analysis permuted the HLA or CMV assignments 20 times. A later analysis grouped co-occurring TCRs with DBSCAN, adding TCRdist sequence similarity when clustering within HLA-allele-positive subsets. Co-occurrence clustering excluded repertoires with fewer than 30,000 or more than 120,000 public chains, plus five with anomalous nucleotide sharing. TCRdb's version of the immuneACCESS table is confined to in-frame rearrangements and falls short of the full clone set. An unresolved V gene accounts for under half of the shortfall where checked; the remainder is of unknown origin. Clone size and the V and J calls come from that table; the DNA yielded D and trimming. The sample table records about 120,000 clones; 81% of these occur just once. The ten biggest clones cover around 2.2% of the sample.

The source is a middle-aged woman in good health and CMV-seronegative. Sequenced material: PBMCs. The sequence is built from TRBV29-1 and TRBJ1-1, with no confidently assigned D gene. The nucleotide sequence reads as follows: TGCAGCGCAACGCCCGGAGGAACGGAAGCTTTCTTT. Its protein is CSATPGGTEAFF.